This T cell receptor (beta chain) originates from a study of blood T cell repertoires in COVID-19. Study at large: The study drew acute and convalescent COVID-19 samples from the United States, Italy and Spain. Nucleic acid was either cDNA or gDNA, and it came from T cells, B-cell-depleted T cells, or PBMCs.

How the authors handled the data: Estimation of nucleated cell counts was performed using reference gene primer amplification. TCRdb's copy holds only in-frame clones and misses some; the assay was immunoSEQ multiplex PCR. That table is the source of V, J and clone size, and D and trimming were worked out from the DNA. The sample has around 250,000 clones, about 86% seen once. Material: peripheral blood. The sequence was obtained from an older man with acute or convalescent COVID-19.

CDR3 DNA sequence: TGTGCCAGCAGTAAAGGAGTTCACCCGGGAGCCAAAAACATTCAGTACTTC. Amino acids: CASSKGVHPGAKNIQYF. The chain is built from TRBV6-1 and TRBJ2-4; D uncertain. The CDR3 spans 17 residues. V lost 5 bases to trimming and J lost 0 bases, with 17 bases between them. CDR1 is MNHNS, CDR2 SASEGT, per germline.